Given below is one T cell receptor beta chain in context. This sample is part of a study of patients and donors after allogeneic stem cell transplantation. With V trimmed by 6 bases and J by 3 bases, 3 bases remained unmatched. Germline loops: CDR1 LNHDA, CDR2 SQIVND (reference sequence). The CDR3 extends over 15 amino acids. TCRdb called the RT-PCR reads again in MiXCR, with one record for every CDR3 protein. The sample contains about 150,000 distinct CDR3 sequences, about 40% of which appear only once. The chain combines TRBV19 with TRBJ2-3, with 13 bases aligning to TRBD2. Material for sequencing was blood, either unsorted or a sorted T cell fraction (not recorded which). The receptor was derived from a human donor who was either an allogeneic HSCT recipient or a stem cell or donor lymphocyte infusion donor (not recorded which). It is not recorded whose cells these are; they may come from a transplant donor. CDR3 DNA sequence: TGTGCCAGTAGCACTAGCGGGGGGGCAACAGATACGCAGTATTTT. This gives the protein CASSTSGGATDTQYF.